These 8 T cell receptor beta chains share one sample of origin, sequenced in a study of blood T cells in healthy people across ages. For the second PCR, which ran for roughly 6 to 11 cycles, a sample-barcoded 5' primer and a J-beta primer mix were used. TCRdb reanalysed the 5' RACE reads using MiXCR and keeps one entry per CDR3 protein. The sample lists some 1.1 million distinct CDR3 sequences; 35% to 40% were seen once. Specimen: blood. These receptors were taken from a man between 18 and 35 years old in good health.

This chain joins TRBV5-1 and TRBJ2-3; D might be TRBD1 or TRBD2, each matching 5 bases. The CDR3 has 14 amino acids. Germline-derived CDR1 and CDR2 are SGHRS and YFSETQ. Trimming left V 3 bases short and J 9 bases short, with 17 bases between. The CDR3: CASSSGTGIWTQYF. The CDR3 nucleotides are TGCGCCAGCAGCTCCGGGACGGGGATATGGACGCAGTATTTT.

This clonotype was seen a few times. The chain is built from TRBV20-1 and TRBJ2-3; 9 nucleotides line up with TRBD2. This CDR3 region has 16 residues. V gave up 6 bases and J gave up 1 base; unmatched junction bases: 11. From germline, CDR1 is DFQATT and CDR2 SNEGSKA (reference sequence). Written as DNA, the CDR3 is TGCAGTGCCCCCCGGCGCCAGCGGGGGGGCACAGATACGCAGTATTTT. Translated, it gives CSAPRRQRGGTDTQYF.

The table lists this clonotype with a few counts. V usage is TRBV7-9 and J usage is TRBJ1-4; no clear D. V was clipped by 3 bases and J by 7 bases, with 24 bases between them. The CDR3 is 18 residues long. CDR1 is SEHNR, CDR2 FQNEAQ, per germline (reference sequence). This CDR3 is CASSFRRKEGGGREKLFF. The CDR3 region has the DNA TGTGCCAGCAGCTTTAGGCGCAAGGAGGGCGGAGGTCGTGAAAAACTGTTTTTT.

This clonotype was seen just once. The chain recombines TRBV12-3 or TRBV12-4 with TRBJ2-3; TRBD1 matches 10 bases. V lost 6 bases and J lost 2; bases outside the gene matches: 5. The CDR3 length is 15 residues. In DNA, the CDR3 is TGTGCCAGCAGAGAGGGACAGGGGATCACAGATACGCAGTATTTT. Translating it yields CASREGQGITDTQYF.

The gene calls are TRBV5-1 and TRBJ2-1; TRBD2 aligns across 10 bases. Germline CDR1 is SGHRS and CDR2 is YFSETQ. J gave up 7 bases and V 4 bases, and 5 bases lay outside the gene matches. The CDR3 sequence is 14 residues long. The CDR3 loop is CASSKGTSENEQFF. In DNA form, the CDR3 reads TGCGCCAGCAGCAAAGGGACTAGCGAGAATGAGCAGTTCTTC.

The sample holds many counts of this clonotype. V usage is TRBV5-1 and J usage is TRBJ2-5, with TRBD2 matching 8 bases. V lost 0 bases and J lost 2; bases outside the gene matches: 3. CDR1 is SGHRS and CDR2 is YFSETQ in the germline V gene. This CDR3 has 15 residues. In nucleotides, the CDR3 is TGCGCCAGCAGCTTGGGTGCTAGCGGGCAAGAGACCCAGTACTTC. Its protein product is CASSLGASGQETQYF.

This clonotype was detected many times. The DNA for the CDR3 is TGCGCCAGCAGCCAGGGCGGGCTCTCCTACAATGAGCAGTTCTTC. It is translated as CASSQGGLSYNEQFF. J is TRBJ2-1 and V is TRBV4-3; D may be TRBD2 (5 bases). The CDR3 contains 15 residues. Trimming stripped 3 bases from V and 0 bases from J, with 9 bases between. Germline CDR1 and CDR2: LGHNA and YSLEER.

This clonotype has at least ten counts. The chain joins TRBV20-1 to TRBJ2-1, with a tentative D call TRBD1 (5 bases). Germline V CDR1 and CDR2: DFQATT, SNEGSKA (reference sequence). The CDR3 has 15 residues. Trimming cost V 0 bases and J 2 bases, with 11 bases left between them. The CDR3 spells CSARDPLGAYNEQFF. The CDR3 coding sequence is TGCAGTGCTAGAGATCCCTTAGGGGCCTACAATGAGCAGTTCTTC.